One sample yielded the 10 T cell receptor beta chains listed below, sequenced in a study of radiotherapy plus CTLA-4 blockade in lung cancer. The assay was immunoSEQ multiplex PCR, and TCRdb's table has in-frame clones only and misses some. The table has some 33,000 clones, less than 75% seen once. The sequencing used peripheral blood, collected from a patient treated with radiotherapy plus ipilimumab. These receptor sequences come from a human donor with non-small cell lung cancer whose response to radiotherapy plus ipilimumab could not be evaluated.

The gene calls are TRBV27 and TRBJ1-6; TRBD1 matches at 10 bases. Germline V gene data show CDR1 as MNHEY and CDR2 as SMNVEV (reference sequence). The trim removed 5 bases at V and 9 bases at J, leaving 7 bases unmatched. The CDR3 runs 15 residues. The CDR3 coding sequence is TGTGCCAGCAGTCAACGACAGGGGGCTCGTTCACCCCTCCACTTT. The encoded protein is CASSQRQGARSPLHF.

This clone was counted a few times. The CDR3 nucleotides read TGTGCCAGCAGCGGATGGGCCGAAGAGACCCAGTACTTC. It yields the protein CASSGWAEETQYF. The rearrangement links TRBV11-3 to TRBJ2-5; unclear D gene. The CDR3 runs 13 residues. V was pared by 5 bases and J by 3 bases, with 10 bases between. Looked up from germline, CDR1 is SGHNT and CDR2 is YENEEA. The full variable domain, in which reference TRBV11-3 and TRBJ2-5 provide the parts outside the CDR3, is EAGVVQSPRYKIIEKKQPVAFWCNPISGHNTLYWYLQNLGQGPELLIRYENEEAVDDSQLPKDRFSAERLKGVDSTLKIQPAELGDSAVYLCASSGWAEETQYFGPGTRLLVL.

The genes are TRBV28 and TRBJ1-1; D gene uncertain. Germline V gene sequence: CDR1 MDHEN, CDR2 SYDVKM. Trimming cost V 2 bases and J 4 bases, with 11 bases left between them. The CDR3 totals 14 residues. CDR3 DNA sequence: TGTGCCAGCAGTTTACTAAATTCTTTCACTGAAGCTTTCTTT. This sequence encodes CASSLLNSFTEAFF.

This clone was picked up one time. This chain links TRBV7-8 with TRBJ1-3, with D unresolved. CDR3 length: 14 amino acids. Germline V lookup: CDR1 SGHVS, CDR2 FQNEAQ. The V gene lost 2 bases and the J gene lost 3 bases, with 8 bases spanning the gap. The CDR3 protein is CASSLRGIGNTIYF. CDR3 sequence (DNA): TGTGCCAGCAGCTTAAGAGGGATTGGAAACACCATATATTTT. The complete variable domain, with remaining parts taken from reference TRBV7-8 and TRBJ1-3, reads GAGVSQSPRYKVAKRGQDVALRCDPISGHVSLFWYQQALGQGPEFLTYFQNEAQLDKSGLPSDRFFAERPEGSVSTLKIQRTQQEDSAVYLCASSLRGIGNTIYFGEGSWLTVV.

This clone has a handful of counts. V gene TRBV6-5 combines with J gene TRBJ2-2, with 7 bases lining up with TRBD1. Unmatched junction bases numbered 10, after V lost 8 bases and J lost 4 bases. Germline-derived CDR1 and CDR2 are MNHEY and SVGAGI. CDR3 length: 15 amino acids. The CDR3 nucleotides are TGTGCCAGCGCAGTTGAGGGGGCGGCCACCGGGGAGCTGTTTTTT. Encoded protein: CASAVEGAATGELFF.

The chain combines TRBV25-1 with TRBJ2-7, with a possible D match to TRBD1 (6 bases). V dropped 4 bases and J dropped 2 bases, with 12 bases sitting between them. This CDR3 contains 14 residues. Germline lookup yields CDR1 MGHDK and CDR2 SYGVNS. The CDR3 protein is CASSVGGSAYEQYF. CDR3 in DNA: TGTGCCAGCAGTGTAGGGGGATCAGCCTACGAGCAGTACTTC.

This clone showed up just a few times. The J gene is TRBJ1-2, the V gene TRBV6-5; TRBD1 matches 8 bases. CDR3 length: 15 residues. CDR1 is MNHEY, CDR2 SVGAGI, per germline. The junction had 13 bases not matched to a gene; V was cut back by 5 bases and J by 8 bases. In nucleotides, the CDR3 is TGTGCCAGCAGTCGTCCCCCGGACAGGGTGGAGGGCTACACCTTC. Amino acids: CASSRPPDRVEGYTF.

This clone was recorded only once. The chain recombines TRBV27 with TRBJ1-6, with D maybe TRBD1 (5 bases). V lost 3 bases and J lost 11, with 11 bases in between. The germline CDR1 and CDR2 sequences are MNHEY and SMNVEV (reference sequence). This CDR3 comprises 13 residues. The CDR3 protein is CASSFAREAPLHF. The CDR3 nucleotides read TGTGCCAGCAGTTTCGCCAGGGAGGCACCCCTCCACTTT.

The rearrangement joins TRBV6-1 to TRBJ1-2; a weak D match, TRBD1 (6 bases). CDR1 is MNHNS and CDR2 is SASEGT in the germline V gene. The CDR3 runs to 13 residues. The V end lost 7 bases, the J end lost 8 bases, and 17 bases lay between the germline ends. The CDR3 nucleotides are TGTGCCAGCACGCTACAGGGTCGAGGCGGCTACACCTTC. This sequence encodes CASTLQGRGGYTF.

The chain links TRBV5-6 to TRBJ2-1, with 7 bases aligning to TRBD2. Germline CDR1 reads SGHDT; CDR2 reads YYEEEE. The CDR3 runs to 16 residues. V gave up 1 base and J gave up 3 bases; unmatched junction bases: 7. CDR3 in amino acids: CASSLYASGVYNEQFF. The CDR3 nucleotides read TGTGCCAGCAGCTTGTATGCTAGCGGAGTCTACAATGAGCAGTTCTTC.